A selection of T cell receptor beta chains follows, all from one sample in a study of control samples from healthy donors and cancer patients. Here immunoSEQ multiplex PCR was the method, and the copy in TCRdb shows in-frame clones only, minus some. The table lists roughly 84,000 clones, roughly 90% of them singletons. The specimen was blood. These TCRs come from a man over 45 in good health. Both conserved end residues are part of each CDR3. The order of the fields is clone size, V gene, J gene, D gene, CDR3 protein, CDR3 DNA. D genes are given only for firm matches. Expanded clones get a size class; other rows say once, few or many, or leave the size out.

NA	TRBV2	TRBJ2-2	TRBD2	CASSVSGGNTGELFF	TGTGCCAGCAGTGTTAGCGGGGGGAACACCGGGGAGCTGTTTTTT
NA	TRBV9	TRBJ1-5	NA	CASSSGTHNQPQHF	TGTGCCAGCAGCTCCGGGACACATAATCAGCCCCAGCATTTT
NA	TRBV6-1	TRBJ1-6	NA	CASSEGRGRSYNSPLHF	TGTGCCAGCAGTGAAGGGCGAGGAAGATCCTATAATTCACCCCTCCACTTT
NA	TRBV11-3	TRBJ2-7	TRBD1	CASSLGNGDSEQYF	TGTGCCAGCAGCTTAGGCAACGGGGACAGCGAGCAGTACTTC
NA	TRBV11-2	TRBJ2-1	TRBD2	CASSLVTGGPYNEQFF	TGTGCCAGCAGCTTAGTGACGGGGGGGCCCTACAATGAGCAGTTCTTC
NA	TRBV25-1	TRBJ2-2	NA	CASSGPGELFF	TGTGCCAGCAGTGGGCCCGGGGAGCTGTTTTTT
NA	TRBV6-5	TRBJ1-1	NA	CASSGGYTEAFF	TGTGCCAGCAGCGGGGGGTACACTGAAGCTTTCTTT
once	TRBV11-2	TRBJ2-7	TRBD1	CASNHRQGADEQYF	TGTGCCAGCAACCATAGACAGGGGGCGGACGAGCAGTACTTC
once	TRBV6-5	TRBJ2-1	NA	CASSYVRLPSYNEQFF	TGTGCCAGCAGTTACGTGCGCCTTCCCTCCTACAATGAGCAGTTCTTC
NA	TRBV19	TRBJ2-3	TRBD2	CASPSGGLPRTDTQYF	TGTGCCAGCCCATCGGGGGGTCTCCCACGCACAGATACGCAGTATTTT
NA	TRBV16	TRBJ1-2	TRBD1	CASSHLPGGQGGYTF	TGTGCCAGCAGCCACCTCCCCGGGGGACAGGGTGGCTACACCTTC
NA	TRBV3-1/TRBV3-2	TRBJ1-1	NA	CASSQDSGKNTEAFF	TGTGCCAGCAGCCAAGATTCCGGCAAGAACACTGAAGCTTTCTTT
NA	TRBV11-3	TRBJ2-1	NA	CASSLRFDEQFF	TGTGCCAGCAGCTTACGTTTTGATGAGCAGTTCTTC
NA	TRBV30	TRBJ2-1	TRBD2	CAWRTSGGRNEQFF	TGTGCCTGGAGGACTAGCGGGGGGCGCAATGAGCAGTTCTTC
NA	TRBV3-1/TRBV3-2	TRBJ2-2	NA	CASSHGSEAGELFF	TGTGCCAGCAGCCACGGATCGGAGGCCGGGGAGCTGTTTTTT
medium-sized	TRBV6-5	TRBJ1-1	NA	CASSYSPGGDTEAFF	TGTGCCAGCAGTTACTCGCCCGGGGGGGACACTGAAGCTTTCTTT
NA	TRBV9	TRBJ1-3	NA	CASSVEAGSSGNTIYF	TGTGCCAGCAGCGTAGAAGCGGGATCCTCTGGAAACACCATATATTTT
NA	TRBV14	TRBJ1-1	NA	CASSQLGTSNEAFF	TGTGCCAGCAGCCAATTAGGGACATCGAATGAAGCTTTCTTT
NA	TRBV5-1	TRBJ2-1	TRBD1	CASREDRATGGIYNEQFF	TGCGCCAGCAGGGAGGATAGGGCGACAGGGGGCATCTACAATGAGCAGTTCTTC
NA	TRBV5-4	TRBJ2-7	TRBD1	CASSRDSSSYEQYF	TGTGCCAGCAGCCGGGACAGCAGCTCCTACGAGCAGTACTTC
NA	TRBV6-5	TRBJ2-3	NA	CASSRGQQELVF	TGTGCCAGCAGCCGGGGCCAACAAGAATTGGTTTTT
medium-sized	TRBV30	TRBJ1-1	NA	CAWSSRGTEAFF	TGTGCCTGGAGCTCGCGAGGGACTGAAGCTTTCTTT
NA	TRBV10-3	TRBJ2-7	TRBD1	CAISKTGGPYEQYF	TGTGCCATCAGCAAGACAGGGGGCCCTTACGAGCAGTACTTC
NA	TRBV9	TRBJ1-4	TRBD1	CASSGGQGLNEKLFF	TGTGCCAGCAGCGGGGGACAGGGACTAAATGAAAAACTGTTTTTT
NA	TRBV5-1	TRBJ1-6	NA	CASSLEQTSYNSPLHF	TGCGCCAGCAGCTTGGAACAGACCTCCTATAATTCACCCCTCCACTTT
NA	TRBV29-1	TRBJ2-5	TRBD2	CSVRASGGETQYF	TGCAGCGTTCGAGCGTCCGGGGGGGAGACCCAGTACTTC
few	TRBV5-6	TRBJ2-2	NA	CASSLALMNTGELFF	TGTGCCAGCAGCTTGGCTCTCATGAACACCGGGGAGCTGTTTTTT
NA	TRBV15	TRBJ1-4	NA	CATSRDRQVGEKLFF	TGTGCCACCAGCAGAGATCGACAGGTTGGGGAAAAACTGTTTTTT
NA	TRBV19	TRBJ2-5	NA	CASSDQGGETQYF	TGTGCCAGTAGTGACCAGGGTGGGGAGACCCAGTACTTC
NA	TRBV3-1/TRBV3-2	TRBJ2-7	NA	CASSQDRGAYEQYF	TGTGCCAGCAGCCAAGATAGGGGAGCCTACGAGCAGTACTTC
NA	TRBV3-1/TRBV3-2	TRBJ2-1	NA	CASSLPSDPFRQFF	TGTGCCAGCAGCCTTCCCTCGGACCCGTTCCGGCAGTTCTTC
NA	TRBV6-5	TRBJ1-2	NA	CASSQNRVNGYTF	TGTGCCAGCAGCCAAAACAGGGTTAACGGCTACACCTTC
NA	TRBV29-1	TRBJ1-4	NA	CSGGGRGLSEKLFF	TGCAGCGGGGGGGGACGTGGGCTAAGTGAAAAACTGTTTTTT
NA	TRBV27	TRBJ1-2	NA	CASSLRGAPGYTF	TGTGCCAGCAGTTTAAGGGGGGCGCCGGGCTACACCTTC
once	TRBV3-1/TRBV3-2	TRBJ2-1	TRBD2	CASSGLSGVAPRSYNEQFF	TGTGCCAGCAGCGGACTTAGCGGGGTAGCTCCTCGCTCCTACAATGAGCAGTTCTTC